This T cell receptor (beta chain) stems from a study of STAT5B mutations in CD4+ large granular lymphocyte leukemia. This clone appeared a single time. The V end was cut by 1 base, the J end by 5 bases, with 6 bases between. Germline assignment: CDR1 GTSNPN and CDR2 SVGIG (reference sequence). The CDR3 spans 12 residues. Profiling relied on immunoSEQ multiplex PCR, and the TCRdb table lists in-frame clones only, not all of them. The top ten hold more than 0.3% of the sample, which has roughly 46,000 clones, 80% to 85% seen once. The sample consisted of CD4+ T cells from blood buffy coats. This chain links TRBV30 with TRBJ1-5; no clear D. The source is a human donor in good health. The CDR3, as DNA: TGTGCCTGGAGTGATAGGCATCAGCCCCAGCATTTT. Its translation is CAWSDRHQPQHF.